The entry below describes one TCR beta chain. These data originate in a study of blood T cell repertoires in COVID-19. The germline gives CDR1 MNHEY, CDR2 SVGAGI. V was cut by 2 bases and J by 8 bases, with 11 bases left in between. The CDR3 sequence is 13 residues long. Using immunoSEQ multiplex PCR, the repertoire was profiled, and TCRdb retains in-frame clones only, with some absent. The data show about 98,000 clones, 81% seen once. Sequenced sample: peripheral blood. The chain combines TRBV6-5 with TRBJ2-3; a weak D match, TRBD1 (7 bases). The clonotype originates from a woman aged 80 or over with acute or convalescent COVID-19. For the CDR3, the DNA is TGTGCCAGCAGTTACCCAGGGGGAGGTACGCAGTATTTT. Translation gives CASSYPGGGTQYF.